The sequence of this T cell receptor (beta chain) was determined in a study of CD8 T cells in ankylosing spondylitis. TCRdb re-called the 5' RACE reads through MiXCR, storing one row per CDR3 protein. The sample has roughly 38,000 distinct CDR3 sequences, 16% seen once. Sequencing was performed on blood. This receptor was obtained from a male donor with ankylosing spondylitis or in good health (not recorded which).

CDR3: CSARRDRQNTEAFF. CDR3 nucleotide sequence: TGCAGTGCTAGACGTGACAGGCAAAACACTGAAGCTTTCTTT. This chain connects TRBV20-1 to TRBJ1-1; D possibly corresponds to TRBD1 (6 bases). Germline CDR1 DFQATT, CDR2 SNEGSKA (reference sequence). V lost 2 bases and J 2 bases, leaving 12 bases between the germline ends. The CDR3 sequence is 14 residues long.